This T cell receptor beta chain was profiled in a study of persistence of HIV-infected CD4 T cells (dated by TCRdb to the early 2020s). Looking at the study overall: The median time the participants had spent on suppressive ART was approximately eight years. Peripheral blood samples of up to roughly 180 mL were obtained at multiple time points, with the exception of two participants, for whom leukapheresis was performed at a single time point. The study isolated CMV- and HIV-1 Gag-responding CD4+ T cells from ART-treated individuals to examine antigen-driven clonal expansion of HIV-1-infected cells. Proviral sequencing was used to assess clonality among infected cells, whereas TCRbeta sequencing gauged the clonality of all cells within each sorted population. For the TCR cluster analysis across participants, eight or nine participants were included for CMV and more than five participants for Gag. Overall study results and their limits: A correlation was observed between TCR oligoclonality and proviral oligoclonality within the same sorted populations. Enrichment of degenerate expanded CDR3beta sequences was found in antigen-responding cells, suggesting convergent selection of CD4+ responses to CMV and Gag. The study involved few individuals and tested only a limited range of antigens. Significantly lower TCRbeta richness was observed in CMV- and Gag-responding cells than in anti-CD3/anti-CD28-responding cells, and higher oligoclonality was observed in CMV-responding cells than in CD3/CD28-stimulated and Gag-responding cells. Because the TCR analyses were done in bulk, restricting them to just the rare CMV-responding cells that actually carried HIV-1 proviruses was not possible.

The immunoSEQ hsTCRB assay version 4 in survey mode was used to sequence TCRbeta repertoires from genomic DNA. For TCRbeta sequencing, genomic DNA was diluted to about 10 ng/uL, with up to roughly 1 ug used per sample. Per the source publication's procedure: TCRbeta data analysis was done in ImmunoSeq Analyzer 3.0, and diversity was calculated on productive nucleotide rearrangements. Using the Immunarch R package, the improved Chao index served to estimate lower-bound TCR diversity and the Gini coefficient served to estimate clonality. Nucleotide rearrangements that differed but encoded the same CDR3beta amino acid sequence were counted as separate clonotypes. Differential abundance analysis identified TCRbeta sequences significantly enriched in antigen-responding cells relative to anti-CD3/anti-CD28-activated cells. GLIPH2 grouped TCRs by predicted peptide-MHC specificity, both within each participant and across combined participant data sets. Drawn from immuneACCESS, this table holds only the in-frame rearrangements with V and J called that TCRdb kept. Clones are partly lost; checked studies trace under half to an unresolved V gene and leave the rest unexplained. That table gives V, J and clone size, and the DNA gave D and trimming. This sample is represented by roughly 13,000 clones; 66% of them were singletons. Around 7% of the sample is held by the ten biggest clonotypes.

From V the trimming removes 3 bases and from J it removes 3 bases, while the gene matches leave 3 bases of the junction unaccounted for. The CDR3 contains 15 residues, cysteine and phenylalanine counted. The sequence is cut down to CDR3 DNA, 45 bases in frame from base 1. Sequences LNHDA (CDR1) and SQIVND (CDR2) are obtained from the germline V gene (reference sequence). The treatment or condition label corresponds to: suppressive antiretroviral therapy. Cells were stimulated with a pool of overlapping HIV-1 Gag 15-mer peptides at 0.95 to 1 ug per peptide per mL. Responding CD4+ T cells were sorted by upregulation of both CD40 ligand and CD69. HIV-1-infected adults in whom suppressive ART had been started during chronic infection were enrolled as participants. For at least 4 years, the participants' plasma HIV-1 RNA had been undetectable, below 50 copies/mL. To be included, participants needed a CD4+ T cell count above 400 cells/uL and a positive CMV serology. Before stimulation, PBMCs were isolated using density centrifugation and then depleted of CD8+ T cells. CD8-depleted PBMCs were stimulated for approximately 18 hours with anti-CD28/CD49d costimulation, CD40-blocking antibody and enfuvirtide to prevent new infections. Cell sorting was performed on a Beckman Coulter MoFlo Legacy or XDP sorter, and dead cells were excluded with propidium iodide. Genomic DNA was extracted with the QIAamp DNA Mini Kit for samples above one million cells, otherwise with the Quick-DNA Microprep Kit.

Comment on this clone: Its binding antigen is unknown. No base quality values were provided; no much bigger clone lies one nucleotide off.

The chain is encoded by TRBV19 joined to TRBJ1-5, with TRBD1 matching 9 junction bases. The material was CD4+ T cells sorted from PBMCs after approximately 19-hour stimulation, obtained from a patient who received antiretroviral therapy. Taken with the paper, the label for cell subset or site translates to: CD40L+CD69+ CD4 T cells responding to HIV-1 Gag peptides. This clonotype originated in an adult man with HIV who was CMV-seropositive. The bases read TGTGCCAGTAGTATCGGGACAGGGAACAATCAGCCCCAGCATTTT. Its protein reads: CASSIGTGNNQPQHF.